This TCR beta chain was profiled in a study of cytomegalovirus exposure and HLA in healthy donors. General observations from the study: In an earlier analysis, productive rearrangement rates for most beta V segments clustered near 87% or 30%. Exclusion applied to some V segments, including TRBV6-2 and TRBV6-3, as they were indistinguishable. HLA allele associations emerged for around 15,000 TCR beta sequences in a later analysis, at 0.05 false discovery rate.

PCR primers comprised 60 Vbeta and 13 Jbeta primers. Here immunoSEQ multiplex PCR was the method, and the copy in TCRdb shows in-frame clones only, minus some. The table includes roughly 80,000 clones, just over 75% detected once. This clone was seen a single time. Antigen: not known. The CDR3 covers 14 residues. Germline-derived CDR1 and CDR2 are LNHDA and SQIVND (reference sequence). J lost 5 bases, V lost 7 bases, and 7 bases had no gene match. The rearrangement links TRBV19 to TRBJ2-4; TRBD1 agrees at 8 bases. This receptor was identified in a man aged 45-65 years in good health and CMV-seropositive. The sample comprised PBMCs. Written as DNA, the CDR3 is TGTGCCAGTACGCGACAGGGGATCCAAAACATTCAGTACTTC. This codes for CASTRQGIQNIQYF.